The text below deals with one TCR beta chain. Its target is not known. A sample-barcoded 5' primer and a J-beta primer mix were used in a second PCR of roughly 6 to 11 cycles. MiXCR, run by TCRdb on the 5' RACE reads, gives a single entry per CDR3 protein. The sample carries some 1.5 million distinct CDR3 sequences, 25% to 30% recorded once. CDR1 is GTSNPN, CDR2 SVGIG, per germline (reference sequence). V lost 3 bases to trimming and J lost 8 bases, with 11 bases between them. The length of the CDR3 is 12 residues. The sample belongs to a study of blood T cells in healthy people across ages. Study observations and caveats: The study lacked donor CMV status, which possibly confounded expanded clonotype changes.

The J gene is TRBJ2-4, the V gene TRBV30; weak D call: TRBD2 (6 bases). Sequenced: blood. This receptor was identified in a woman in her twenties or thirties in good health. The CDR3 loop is CAWSPGTDIQYF. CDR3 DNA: TGTGCCTGGAGCCCAGGGACTGACATTCAGTACTTC.